This T cell receptor beta chain was identified in a study of cytomegalovirus exposure and HLA in healthy donors. Across the study: The same platform as the approximately 660 first-cohort repertoires was used for the roughly 130 validation repertoires, a later analysis reported.

This CDR3 comprises 16 residues. Study-wide results and limits: That first-cohort TCR clusters tended to co-occur in the approximately 110 validation repertoires was found in a later analysis. Researchers counted roughly 150 TCR beta chains as cytomegalovirus-associated. Most TCR sequences were rare, but some public TCRs occurred in many donors.

A note on this clone: Its antigen is undetermined.

Libraries were prepared by immunoSEQ multiplex PCR; TCRdb keeps only in-frame clonotypes and omits some of them. In the table there are 90,000 to 130,000 clones, about 85% of which are singletons. The gene calls are TRBV1 and TRBJ1-1; no DNA check was done on the table's D call, TRBD1. TRBV1 is annotated as a pseudogene. This receptor was obtained from a woman under 30 in good health and CMV-seronegative. The source material was PBMCs. CDR3 in DNA: TGCACCAGCAGCCAGGACAGGGGGGAAGAGGTCACTGAAGCTTTCTTT. Its protein is CTSSQDRGEEVTEAFF.